Below are 23 T cell receptor beta chains sequenced from a single sample in a study of T cells expressing NK-cell markers. TCRdb reanalyzed the 5' RACE reads, giving one entry per CDR3 protein sequence and no DNA. Recorded for this sample: about 15,000 distinct CDR3 sequences. Material for sequencing was blood T cells: a sorted CD56 or NKG2C T cell subset, CD4+ or CD8+ T cells, or bulk PBMC T cells (not recorded which). These receptor sequences come from a man aged 18 to 70 in good health.

The V and J genes are TRBV19 and TRBJ1-2. CDR1 is LNHDA and CDR2 is SQIVND in the germline V gene (reference sequence). This CDR3 is 15 amino acids long. This CDR3 is CASSIVRIPNYGYTF. The full variable domain, with the rest looked up from reference TRBV19 and TRBJ1-2, is DGGITQSPKYLFRKEGQNVTLSCEQNLNHDAMYWYRQDPGQGLRLIYYSQIVNDFQKGDIAEGYSVSREKKESFPLTVTSAQKNPTAFYLCASSIVRIPNYGYTFGSGTRLTVV.

The rearrangement joins TRBV4-3 to TRBJ2-3; with no DNA, the TCRdb D assignment of TRBD2 cannot be verified. CDR1 and CDR2 from the germline V gene are LGHNA and YSLEER. This CDR3 contains 14 residues. CDR3: CASSLGPYADTQYF.

This chain uses TRBV27 with TRBJ2-7; TCRdb's assignment of TRBD2 cannot be checked, as there is no DNA. The CDR3 is 17 residues long. CDR1 and CDR2 (germline): MNHEY, SMNVEV (reference sequence). The CDR3 reads CASTQRRTSGRVDEQYF.

J is TRBJ2-6 and V is TRBV5-1; TCRdb names TRBD1, which stays unverified in the absence of DNA. CDR3 size: 16 residues. Germline assignment: CDR1 SGHRS and CDR2 YFSETQ. CDR3 residues: CASSLSGTRGVNVLTF.

The gene calls are TRBV6-5 and TRBJ1-1. Per germline, CDR1 MNHEY and CDR2 SVGAGI. CDR3 length equals 13 residues. The CDR3 protein is CASSPPEYTEAFF.

The rearrangement uses TRBV20-1 and TRBJ2-2; with no DNA, the TCRdb D assignment of TRBD1 cannot be verified. This CDR3 comprises 13 residues. Germline CDR1 reads DFQATT; CDR2 reads SNEGSKA (reference sequence). The CDR3: CSASPVDTGELFF.

The chain combines TRBV12-3 or TRBV12-4 with TRBJ2-5; as DNA is missing, the TRBD2 call by TCRdb cannot be tested. This CDR3 has 15 residues. CDR3 in amino acids: CASSRLAGIQETQYF.

This chain uses TRBV28 with TRBJ1-5; checking the TCRdb D call of TRBD1 is not possible without DNA. There are 14 residues in the CDR3. The germline V gene encodes CDR1 MDHEN and CDR2 SYDVKM. The CDR3: CASRTTGGGQPQHF.

CDR3 in amino acids: CASSSIRAIRCF. V gene TRBV7-2 combines with J gene TRBJ2-5; TCRdb indicates TRBD2, and absent DNA this call remains unverified. This CDR3 is 12 amino acids long. Germline CDR1 is SGHTA and CDR2 is FQGNSA.

The V gene is TRBV7-8, the J gene TRBJ2-6. The CDR3 contains 17 residues. Germline CDR1 and CDR2: SGHVS and FQNEAQ. The CDR3 region is CASSSVVLGSGANVLTF.

The chain links TRBV4-1 to TRBJ2-2. Germline V lookup: CDR1 MGHRA, CDR2 YSYEKL. The CDR3 has 12 residues. CDR3 loop: CASREPPGELFF.

V is TRBV28 and J is TRBJ2-2; with no DNA, the TCRdb D assignment of TRBD1 cannot be verified. CDR1 is MDHEN, CDR2 SYDVKM, per germline. This CDR3 is built from 14 residues. CDR3 amino acids: CASGTARNTGELFF.

The J gene is TRBJ2-1, the V gene TRBV10-3; lacking DNA, the TRBD2 call made by TCRdb goes unchecked. Germline loops: CDR1 ENHRY, CDR2 SYGVKD. The CDR3 length is 15 residues. Here the CDR3 reads CAISENPSGDNEQFF.

This chain uses TRBV4-3 with TRBJ2-3; lacking DNA, the TRBD2 call made by TCRdb goes unchecked. Germline V gene lookup returns CDR1 LGHNA and CDR2 YSLEER. This CDR3 contains 14 residues. CDR3 protein: CASSQSPSPDTQYF.

This chain joins TRBV4-1 and TRBJ2-3; TCRdb returns TRBD2, unconfirmable since there is no DNA. The germline gives CDR1 MGHRA, CDR2 YSYEKL. The CDR3 runs to 16 residues. CDR3 sequence reads: CASSQELAGGTDTQYF.

The gene calls are TRBV20-1 and TRBJ2-5; TCRdb indicates TRBD1, and absent DNA this call remains unverified. Germline V CDR1 and CDR2: DFQATT, SNEGSKA (reference sequence). The CDR3 sequence is 14 residues long. The chain's CDR3 is CSARLPTGEETQYF.

The V gene is TRBV6-5, the J gene TRBJ1-5. The CDR3 runs 13 residues. Germline-derived CDR1 and CDR2 are MNHEY and SVGAGI. The CDR3 region is CASSYGSNQPQHF.

The V gene is TRBV5-1, the J gene TRBJ2-1. Per germline, CDR1 SGHRS and CDR2 YFSETQ. This CDR3 spans 14 amino acids. The CDR3 loop is CASSLGRVWDEQFF. Filled out from reference TRBV5-1 and TRBJ2-1, the complete variable domain reads KAGVTQTPRYLIKTRGQQVTLSCSPISGHRSVSWYQQTPGQGLQFLFEYFSETQRNKGNFPGRFSGRQFSNSRSEMNVSTLELGDSALYLCASSLGRVWDEQFFGPGTRLTVL.

CDR3 sequence: CASSRDPGSGANVLTF. This chain joins TRBV5-1 and TRBJ2-6; as DNA is missing, the TRBD1 call by TCRdb cannot be tested. The CDR3 is 16 amino acids. Germline V gene data show CDR1 as SGHRS and CDR2 as YFSETQ.

The chain uses TRBV7-8 and TRBJ2-6. This CDR3 comprises 16 residues. CDR1 SGHVS and CDR2 FQNEAQ come from the germline V gene. The CDR3 loop reads CASSLVRVSGANVLTF. Full variable domain (remainder filled in from reference TRBV7-8 and TRBJ2-6): GAGVSQSPRYKVAKRGQDVALRCDPISGHVSLFWYQQALGQGPEFLTYFQNEAQLDKSGLPSDRFFAERPEGSVSTLKIQRTQQEDSAVYLCASSLVRVSGANVLTFGAGSRLTVL.

The chain employs TRBV29-1 and TRBJ2-5; the TCRdb call, TRBD1, lacks DNA for checking. The CDR3 consists of 15 residues. CDR1 and CDR2 from the germline V gene are SQVTM and ANQGSEA. The CDR3 here is CSVLRGGQSQETQYF.

This rearrangement joins TRBV5-1 to TRBJ1-6; the D call of TRBD1 rests on TCRdb alone, since no DNA is present to check it. Germline assignment: CDR1 SGHRS and CDR2 YFSETQ. The CDR3 sequence is 13 residues long. CDR3 residues: CASRDRQGHPLHF.

This sequence joins TRBV7-9 and TRBJ2-5; as DNA is missing, the TRBD2 call by TCRdb cannot be tested. This CDR3 is 16 amino acids long. Germline loops: CDR1 SEHNR, CDR2 FQNEAQ (reference sequence). CDR3 sequence: CASSAPPRELRETQYF. Full variable domain (missing parts from reference TRBV7-9 and TRBJ2-5): DTGVSQNPRHKITKRGQNVTFRCDPISEHNRLYWYRQTLGQGPEFLTYFQNEAQLEKSRLLSDRFSAERPKGSFSTLEIQRTEQGDSAMYLCASSAPPRELRETQYFGPGTRLLVL.